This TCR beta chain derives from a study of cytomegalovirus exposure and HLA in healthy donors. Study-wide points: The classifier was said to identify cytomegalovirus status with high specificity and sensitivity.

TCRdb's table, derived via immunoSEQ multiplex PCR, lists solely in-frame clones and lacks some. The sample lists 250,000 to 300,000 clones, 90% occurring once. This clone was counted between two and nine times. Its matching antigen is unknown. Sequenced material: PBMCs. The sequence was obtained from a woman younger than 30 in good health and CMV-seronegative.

CDR3 protein: CASSTPNQPQHF. CDR3 sequence (DNA): TGTGCCAGCAGTACTCCGAACCAGCCCCAGCATTTT. The gene calls are TRBV7-9 and TRBJ1-5; D remains ambiguous. V was trimmed by 6 bases and J by 7 bases, leaving 10 bases between them. CDR1 and CDR2 (germline): SEHNR, FQNEAQ (reference sequence). This CDR3 comprises 12 residues.